This T cell receptor (beta chain) is from a study of blood T cell repertoires in COVID-19. As for the study in general: Sites in the United States, Italy and Spain provided acute and convalescent COVID-19 samples. In each case, the material was cDNA or gDNA derived from T cells, B-cell-depleted T cells, or PBMCs.

The V gene end was trimmed by 6 bases and the J gene end by 4 bases; junction bases not matched to a gene: 10. CDR3 size: 16 residues. The germline CDR1 and CDR2 sequences are LNHDA and SQIVND (reference sequence). Per the original methods: Reference gene primer amplification gave nucleated cell count estimates. Profiling relied on immunoSEQ multiplex PCR, and the TCRdb table lists in-frame clones only, not all of them. The V and J calls and clone size are taken from that table; D and trimming were inferred from the DNA. There are some 180,000 clones in the sample; approximately 82% occur only once, and less than 15% lies in the top ten.

The receptor comes from a human donor in a cohort sampled during active COVID-19. The specimen sequenced was peripheral blood. The chain uses TRBV19 and TRBJ2-5; 11 bases fit TRBD1. CDR3 sequence (DNA): TGTGCCAGTAGCAGTTGGACAGGGGGCTATGGAGAGACCCAGTACTTC. Residues: CASSSWTGGYGETQYF.